Listed below are T cell receptor beta chains from one sample, sequenced in a study of CD8+CD57+ T cells in acquired aplastic anemia. TCRdb re-called the reads through MiXCR, storing one row per CDR3 protein. The sample has roughly 280,000 distinct CDR3 sequences, roughly 61% seen once. Material: sorted CD4+, CD8+, or CD8+CD57+ T cells (not recorded which) from PBMCs. These TCRs come from a human donor with aplastic anemia. Both conserved end residues are part of each CDR3. D genes are given only for firm matches. Clone sizes are given selectively: once, few, many, or a class where the clone is expanded.

d_gene	v_gene	abundance	j_gene	CDR3nt	CDR3aa
-	TRBV6-5	-	TRBJ1-1	TGTGCCAGCAGTGACGATTTGGGCAGTAACACTGAAGCTTTCTTT	CASSDDLGSNTEAFF
-	TRBV5-1	-	TRBJ2-2	TGCGGCAGCAGCTTGGGCACTCCTGGCACCGGGGAGCTGTTTTTT	CGSSLGTPGTGELFF
TRBD1	TRBV5-4	-	TRBJ2-2	TGTGCCAGCACTTATCAGGGGACAGGAGTCACCGGGGAGCTGTTTTTT	CASTYQGTGVTGELFF
-	TRBV7-3	-	TRBJ2-1	TGTGCCAGCAGCTTAGGGGGGGCAACCAATGAGCAGTTCTTC	CASSLGGATNEQFF
-	TRBV3-1	many	TRBJ2-3	TGTGCCAGCAGCCTCAGGGGATTGCGTCGAGATACGCAGTATTTT	CASSLRGLRRDTQYF
TRBD1	TRBV10-3	-	TRBJ1-1	TGTGCCATCACCGCGACAGGGGGCGACACTGAAGCTTTCTTT	CAITATGGDTEAFF
-	TRBV24-1	-	TRBJ2-3	TGTGCCACCAGTGTTGGCAGCTCCTACACAGATACGCAGTATTTT	CATSVGSSYTDTQYF
TRBD1	TRBV10-3	-	TRBJ2-3	TGTGCCATCACCCGGGACAGGGACCCAGATACGCAGTATTTT	CAITRDRDPDTQYF
-	TRBV5-1	few	TRBJ1-3	TGCGCCACCGAAGCAAGAATGGGACGCAAAGGCCAGAGCTCTGGAAACACCATATATTTT	CATEARMGRKGQSSGNTIYF
-	TRBV12-3/TRBV12-4	-	TRBJ2-7	TGTGCCAGCAGAAACGGACGGTTCTTGGAGCAGTACTTT	CASRNGRFLEQYF
TRBD1	TRBV20-1	-	TRBJ1-2	TGCAGTGCTGATGGACAGGGGGAAATTTATGGCTACACCTTC	CSADGQGEIYGYTF
TRBD1	TRBV7-9	many	TRBJ2-5	TGTGCCAGCAGCTTAGAGTTTGGACAGGGAGCTGGAGAGACCCAGTACTTC	CASSLEFGQGAGETQYF
TRBD1	TRBV5-1	-	TRBJ2-2	TGCGCCAGCAGCCCGGACAGGGGCGAGGTCGGGGAGCTGTTTTTT	CASSPDRGEVGELFF
TRBD1	TRBV5-1	-	TRBJ1-1	TGCGCCAGCAGCATACAAAGTCCCGGGACAGGGGTGAACACTGAAGCTTTCTTT	CASSIQSPGTGVNTEAFF
-	TRBV7-2	many	TRBJ1-3	TGTGCCAGCAGCTTATCACAGACCCCTGGAAACACCATATATTTT	CASSLSQTPGNTIYF
TRBD2	TRBV20-1	once	TRBJ2-7	TGCAGTGCTACCCGAAGCGGGGGGGCCTACGAGCAGTACTTC	CSATRSGGAYEQYF
-	TRBV5-1	-	TRBJ2-7	TGCGCCAGCAGCTTAAAGCAGGCCTACGAGCAGTACTTC	CASSLKQAYEQYF
-	TRBV2	once	TRBJ1-2	TGTGCCAGCAGTGAATTCGGGGGGGGCTACACCTTC	CASSEFGGGYTF
-	TRBV6-5	many	TRBJ1-5	TGTGCCAGCAGAAGGACCGGGACTCAGAGCAATCAGCCCCAGCATTTT	CASRRTGTQSNQPQHF
-	TRBV5-1	many	TRBJ2-1	TGCGCCAGCAGCCTCCTCGGGCGGGGTGCCAATGAGCAGTTCTTC	CASSLLGRGANEQFF
TRBD1	TRBV20-1	-	TRBJ2-7	TGCAGTGCTAGTAGTGACCCGGGACAGAACTACGAGCAGTACTTC	CSASSDPGQNYEQYF
-	TRBV29-1	-	TRBJ2-1	TGCAGCGTTGGTTCGGACAGACTTACGGGCAATGAGCAGTTCTTC	CSVGSDRLTGNEQFF
TRBD2	TRBV2	many	TRBJ2-7	TGTGCCAGCAGTGCGGGACTATTCTACGAGCAGTACTTC	CASSAGLFYEQYF
-	TRBV7-9	-	TRBJ2-1	TGTGCCAGCAGCTCCCGGGAAGCTGATGAGCAGTTCTTC	CASSSREADEQFF
-	TRBV7-2	-	TRBJ2-3	TGTGCCAGCACCAGCTGGGGGCGGGACACAGATACGCAGTATTTT	CASTSWGRDTDTQYF
-	TRBV7-9	-	TRBJ1-6	TGTGCTAGCAGCTTCCGCGAGTTGGGTTCACCCCTCCACTTT	CASSFRELGSPLHF
-	TRBV15	-	TRBJ2-5	TGTGCCACCAGCAGAGGCGTCCAAGAGACCCAGTACTTC	CATSRGVQETQYF
TRBD1	TRBV11-2	-	TRBJ2-7	TGTGCCAGCAGCGACCCGGGACAGCTGGGAGCCTACGAGCAGTACTTC	CASSDPGQLGAYEQYF
TRBD1	TRBV5-5	-	TRBJ1-2	TGTGCCAGCAGCTTGACGCTCCAGGGGGGATATGGCTACACCTTC	CASSLTLQGGYGYTF
TRBD2	TRBV7-9	-	TRBJ2-1	TGTGCCGTCCTCGAAGGCGGGAGGGCCGAGTTAGGTGAGCAGTTCTTC	CAVLEGGRAELGEQFF
-	TRBV10-1	many	TRBJ2-3	TGCGCCAGCAGTCCTGCGGGGACCACGCAGTATTTT	CASSPAGTTQYF
-	TRBV7-2	-	TRBJ2-2	TGTGCCACCAAACCCGGCGGGGATATGGACACCGGGGAGCTGTTTTTT	CATKPGGDMDTGELFF
TRBD2	TRBV19	many	TRBJ2-3	TGTGCCAGTAGTAAGTGGCCCTTGGCGGGGGGCCGCACAGATACGCAGTATTTT	CASSKWPLAGGRTDTQYF
TRBD2	TRBV7-9	-	TRBJ2-3	TGTGCCAGCAGCTTCGGACTAGCGGGGGGAACAGATACGCAGTATTTT	CASSFGLAGGTDTQYF
-	TRBV4-3	-	TRBJ2-7	TGCGCCAGCAGCCAAGACGCTGGGTACGAGCAGTACTTC	CASSQDAGYEQYF
TRBD1	TRBV7-3	-	TRBJ1-5	TGTGCCAGCAGCTGGACAGGTATCAATCAGCCCCAGCATTTT	CASSWTGINQPQHF
TRBD1	TRBV2	-	TRBJ1-5	TGTGCCAGCAGTGAAGGGGACAGCGTTCAGCCCCAGCATTTT	CASSEGDSVQPQHF
-	TRBV7-3	-	TRBJ2-1	TGTGCCAGCAGCTTCTCCGCGGGGAATGAGCAGTTCTTC	CASSFSAGNEQFF
-	TRBV25-1	few	TRBJ2-5	TGTGCCAGCAGTGAGGGGGCTATCGTTTGGGGCGCGGCCCAGTACTTC	CASSEGAIVWGAAQYF
TRBD1	TRBV3-1	many	TRBJ1-1	TGTGCCAGCAGCCAAGGGACAGGAATGAACACTGAAGCTTTCTTT	CASSQGTGMNTEAFF
-	TRBV19	-	TRBJ1-1	TGTGCCAGCGCCCAGGAACCCACTGAAGCTTTCTTT	CASAQEPTEAFF
-	TRBV19	many	TRBJ2-1	TGTGCCAGTAGTAGGGCAGGCGGGTATGAGCAGTTCTTC	CASSRAGGYEQFF
-	TRBV20-1	-	TRBJ2-1	TGCAGTGCTATTCCGGTAGGTCAGCAGTCTTGCAATGAGCAGTTCTTC	CSAIPVGQQSCNEQFF
TRBD2	TRBV2	-	TRBJ2-7	TGTGCCAGCAGTCAGACTAGCGGGTTTTTCAACGAGCAGTACTTC	CASSQTSGFFNEQYF
-	TRBV19	once	TRBJ1-1	TGTGCCAGTAGTATAGGCACTAGGAACACTGAAGCTTTCTTT	CASSIGTRNTEAFF
TRBD1	TRBV10-1	-	TRBJ1-6	TGCGCCAGCAGCCATGCCACAGGGGTATTTCAGGACTCCTATAATTCACCCCTCCACTTT	CASSHATGVFQDSYNSPLHF
-	TRBV7-8	-	TRBJ2-1	TGTGCCAGCAGCTTTTCGACTGGCGTAAATTTCTTC	CASSFSTGVNFF
-	TRBV29-1	-	TRBJ1-2	TGCAGCGTTGAAGAGGGGGGAAATGGCTACACCTTC	CSVEEGGNGYTF
TRBD2	TRBV7-9	-	TRBJ2-7	TGTGCCAGCAGCTTAGCCGGCCCGGGACTAGGAGACTACGAGCAGTACTTC	CASSLAGPGLGDYEQYF
-	TRBV5-6	-	TRBJ2-1	TGTGCCAGCAGCCTACTAAGGGTGAGCTCCTACAATGAGCAGTTCTTC	CASSLLRVSSYNEQFF
-	TRBV2	-	TRBJ2-7	TGTGCCAGCAGTAGGGCGGGACTGTACGAGCAGTACTTC	CASSRAGLYEQYF
-	TRBV6-1	many	TRBJ1-2	TGTGCCAGCAGGGAACCGGACAGATCCTATGGCTACACCTTC	CASREPDRSYGYTF
-	TRBV19	-	TRBJ2-7	TGTGCCAGTAGTATAGACCCCACCTCCTACGAGCAGTACTTC	CASSIDPTSYEQYF
TRBD2	TRBV5-1	-	TRBJ2-2	TGCGCCAGCAGCGTGGGACTAGCGGGGAACACCGGGGAGCTGTTTTTT	CASSVGLAGNTGELFF